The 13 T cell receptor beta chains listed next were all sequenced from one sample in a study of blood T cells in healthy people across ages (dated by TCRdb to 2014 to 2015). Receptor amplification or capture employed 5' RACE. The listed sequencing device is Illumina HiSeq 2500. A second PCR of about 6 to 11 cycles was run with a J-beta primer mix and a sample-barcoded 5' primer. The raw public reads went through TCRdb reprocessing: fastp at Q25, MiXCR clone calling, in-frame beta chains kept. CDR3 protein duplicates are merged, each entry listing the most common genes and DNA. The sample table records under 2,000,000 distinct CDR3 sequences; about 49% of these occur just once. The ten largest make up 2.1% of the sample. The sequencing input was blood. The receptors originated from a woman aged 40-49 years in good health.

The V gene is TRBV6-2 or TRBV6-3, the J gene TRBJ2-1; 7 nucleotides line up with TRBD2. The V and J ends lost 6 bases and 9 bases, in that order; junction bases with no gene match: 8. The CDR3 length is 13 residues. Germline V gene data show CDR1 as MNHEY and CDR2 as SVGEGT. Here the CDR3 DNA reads TGTGCCAGCAGGGACACTAGCGTCACTGAGCAGTTCTTC. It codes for CASRDTSVTEQFF.

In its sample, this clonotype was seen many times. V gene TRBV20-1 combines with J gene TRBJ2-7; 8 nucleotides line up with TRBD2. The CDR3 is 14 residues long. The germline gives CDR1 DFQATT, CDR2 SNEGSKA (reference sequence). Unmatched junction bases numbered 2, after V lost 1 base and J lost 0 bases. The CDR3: CSARGGGSSYEQYF. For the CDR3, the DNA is TGCAGTGCTAGAGGCGGGGGGAGCTCCTACGAGCAGTACTTC.

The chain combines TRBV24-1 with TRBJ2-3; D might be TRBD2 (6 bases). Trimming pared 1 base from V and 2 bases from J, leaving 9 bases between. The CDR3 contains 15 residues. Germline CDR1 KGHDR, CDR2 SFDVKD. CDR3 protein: CATSDFGGPTDTQYF. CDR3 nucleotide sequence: TGTGCCACCAGTGATTTCGGGGGACCCACAGATACGCAGTATTTT.

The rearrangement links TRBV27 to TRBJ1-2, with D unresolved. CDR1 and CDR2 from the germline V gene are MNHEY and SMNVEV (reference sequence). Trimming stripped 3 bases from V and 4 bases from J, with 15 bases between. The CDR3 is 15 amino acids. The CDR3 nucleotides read TGTGCCAGCAGTTTTTTTCCAGTGGGTGGCTATGGCTACACCTTC. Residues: CASSFFPVGGYGYTF.

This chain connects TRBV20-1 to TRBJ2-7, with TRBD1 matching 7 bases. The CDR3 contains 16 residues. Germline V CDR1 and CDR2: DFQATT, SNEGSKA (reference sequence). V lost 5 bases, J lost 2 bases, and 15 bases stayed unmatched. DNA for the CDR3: TGCAGTGCTCGGCCCGAACGGGACAGTAATACCTACGAGCAGTACTTC. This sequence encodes CSARPERDSNTYEQYF.

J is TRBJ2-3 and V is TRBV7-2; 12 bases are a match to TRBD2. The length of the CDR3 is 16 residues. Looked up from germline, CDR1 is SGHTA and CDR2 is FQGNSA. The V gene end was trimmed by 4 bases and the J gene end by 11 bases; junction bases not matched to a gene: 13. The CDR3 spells CASSSRLAGASRGQYF. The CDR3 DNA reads TGTGCCAGCAGCTCCCGACTAGCGGGGGCCTCGAGGGGGCAGTATTTT.

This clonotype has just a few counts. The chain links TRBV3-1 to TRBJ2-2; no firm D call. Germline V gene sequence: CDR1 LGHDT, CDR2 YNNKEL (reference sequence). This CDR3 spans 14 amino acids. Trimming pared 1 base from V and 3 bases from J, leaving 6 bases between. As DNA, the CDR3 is TGTGCCAGCAGCCAAGCCACCTACACCGGGGAGCTGTTTTTT. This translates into CASSQATYTGELFF.

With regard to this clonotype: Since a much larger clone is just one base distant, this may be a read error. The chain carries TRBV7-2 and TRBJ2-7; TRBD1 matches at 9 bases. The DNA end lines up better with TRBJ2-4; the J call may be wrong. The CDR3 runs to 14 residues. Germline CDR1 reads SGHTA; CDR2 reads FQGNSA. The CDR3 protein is CAGSPDRGGNIQYF. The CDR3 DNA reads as TGTGCCGGCAGCCCCGACAGGGGGGGGAACATTCAGTACTTC.

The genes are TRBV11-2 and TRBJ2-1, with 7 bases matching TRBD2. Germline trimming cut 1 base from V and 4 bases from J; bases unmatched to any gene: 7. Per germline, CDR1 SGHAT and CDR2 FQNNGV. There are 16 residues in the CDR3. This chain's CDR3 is CASSLGRPAGYNEQFF. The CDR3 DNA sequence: TGTGCCAGCAGCTTAGGTCGCCCAGCGGGGTACAATGAGCAGTTCTTC.

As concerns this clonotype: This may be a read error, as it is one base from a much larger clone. In DNA form, the CDR3 reads TGTGCCAACAGTTACGAGGGCTATGGCTACACCTTC. This codes for CANSYEGYGYTF. V is TRBV6-5 and J is TRBJ1-2; D ambiguous. CDR1 and CDR2 from the germline V gene are MNHEY and SVGAGI. This CDR3 contains 12 residues.

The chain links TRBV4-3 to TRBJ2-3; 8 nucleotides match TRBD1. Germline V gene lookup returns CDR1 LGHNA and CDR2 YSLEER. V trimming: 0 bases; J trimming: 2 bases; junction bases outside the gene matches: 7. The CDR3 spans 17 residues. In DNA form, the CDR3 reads TGCGCCAGCAGCCAAGATCCCCAGGGGGCCTCCACAGATACGCAGTATTTT. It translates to CASSQDPQGASTDTQYF.

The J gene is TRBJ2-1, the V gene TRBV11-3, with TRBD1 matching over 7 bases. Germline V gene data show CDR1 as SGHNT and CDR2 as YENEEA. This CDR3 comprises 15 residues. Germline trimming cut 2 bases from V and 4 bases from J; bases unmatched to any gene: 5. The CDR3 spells CASSLRDSDYNEQFF. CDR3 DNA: TGTGCCAGCAGCTTAAGGGACAGTGATTACAATGAGCAGTTCTTC.

DNA of the CDR3: TGTGCCAGCAGCCCACAGGGGAAGGAAGAGACCCAGTACTTC. Translation: CASSPQGKEETQYF. The chain joins TRBV28 to TRBJ2-7; 7 bases line up with TRBD1. Near its end, the DNA agrees better with TRBJ2-5, so the J call may be wrong. This CDR3 contains 14 residues. Per the germline V gene, CDR1 is MDHEN and CDR2 is SYDVKM.